This T cell receptor beta chain was observed in a study of blood T cell repertoires in COVID-19. Residents of 24 US areas, aged roughly 18 to 89 years, made up the participants. Trimming left V 7 bases short and J 3 bases short, with 16 bases between. The CDR3 consists of 15 residues. Germline CDR1 and CDR2: LNHDA and SQIVND (reference sequence). Original analysis: Reference gene primer amplification gave estimated nucleated cell counts. The repertoire was sequenced with immunoSEQ multiplex PCR; TCRdb's copy has only in-frame clones and lacks some. The V and J calls and clone size were taken over from that table, and D and trimming were inferred from the DNA. The sample has hundreds of thousands of clones; 75% to 90% are singletons.

The source of this sequence is a man aged 25 to 45 who had recovered from COVID-19. The gene calls are TRBV19 and TRBJ1-5; possibly TRBD1 for D (6 bases). The sample consisted of PBMCs or T cells enriched from blood (not recorded which). The CDR3 sequence: CASTMGGQYNQPQHF. The DNA of the CDR3 is TGTGCCAGTACTATGGGGGGGCAGTACAATCAGCCCCAGCATTTT. Full variable domain (remainder filled in from reference TRBV19 and TRBJ1-5): DGGITQSPKYLFRKEGQNVTLSCEQNLNHDAMYWYRQDPGQGLRLIYYSQIVNDFQKGDIAEGYSVSREKKESFPLTVTSAQKNPTAFYLCASTMGGQYNQPQHFGDGTRLSIL.